This TCR beta chain was found in a study of T cell responses to AZD1222 COVID-19 vaccine. The germline gives CDR1 MNHEY, CDR2 SVGEGT. The V gene end was trimmed by 6 bases and the J gene end by 4 bases; junction bases not matched to a gene: 7. The CDR3 is 15 amino acids. Clones were read by immunoSEQ multiplex PCR, and TCRdb kept only the in-frame ones, dropping some. Among approximately 4,600 clones listed, about 91% were seen once. Pooling was applied to second doses at about 4 or about 12 weeks. The sequence derives from an adult who received the AZD1222 COVID-19 vaccine. The sequencing here drew on peripheral blood, taken 28 days after the second AZD1222 dose. The rearrangement links TRBV6-2 or TRBV6-3 to TRBJ2-1; 9 bases map to TRBD1. The CDR3 sequence is CASSPQGAVYNEQFF. The CDR3, as DNA: TGTGCCAGCAGCCCACAGGGGGCGGTATACAATGAGCAGTTCTTC.